This T cell receptor (beta chain) appears in the sequencing data of a study of blood T cell repertoires in COVID-19. Overall study: T cells, B-cell-depleted T cells, or PBMCs supplied cDNA or gDNA.

During the 2 weeks before they entered the study, exposed participants had met someone with a PCR-confirmed or clinician-diagnosed COVID-19 case. Assay used: immunoSEQ multiplex PCR; TCRdb lists only in-frame clones, some missing. The top ten clones hold around 3.7% of a sample with under 250,000 clones, about 90% of them seen once. V shed 0 bases and J shed 2 bases, with 11 bases lying between them. The CDR3 is 15 amino acids. Germline CDR1 SGHTA, CDR2 FQGNSA. This clonotype was obtained from a woman aged 25 to 39 who had been exposed to COVID-19. The material sequenced was PBMCs or T cells enriched from blood (not recorded which). The chain couples TRBV7-2 to TRBJ2-7; TRBD1 is a possible D gene (5 bases). In DNA, the CDR3 is TGTGCCAGCAGCTTAGCGCTTGACAGCCCCTACGAGCAGTACTTC. Translated: CASSLALDSPYEQYF.